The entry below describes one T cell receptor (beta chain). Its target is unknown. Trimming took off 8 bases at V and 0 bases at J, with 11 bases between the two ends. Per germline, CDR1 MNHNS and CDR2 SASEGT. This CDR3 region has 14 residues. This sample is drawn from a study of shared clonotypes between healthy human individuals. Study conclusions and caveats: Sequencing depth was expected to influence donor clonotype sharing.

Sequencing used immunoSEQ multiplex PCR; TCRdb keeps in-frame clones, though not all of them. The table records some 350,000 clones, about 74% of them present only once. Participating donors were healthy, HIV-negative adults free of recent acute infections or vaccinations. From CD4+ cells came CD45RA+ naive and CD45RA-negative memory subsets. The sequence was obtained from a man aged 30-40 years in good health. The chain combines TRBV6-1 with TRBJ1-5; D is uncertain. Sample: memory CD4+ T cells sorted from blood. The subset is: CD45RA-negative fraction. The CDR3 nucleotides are TGTGCCAGCGTAGGATTTTATAGCAATCAGCCCCAGCATTTT. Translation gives CASVGFYSNQPQHF.